Listed below are T cell receptor beta chains from one sample, sequenced in a study of T cell repertoires in cytomegalovirus infection. TCRdb re-derived calls from the reads in MiXCR, one entry per CDR3 protein. The table shows fewer than 200,000 distinct CDR3 sequences, with 9.5% occurring only once. Sequencing was carried out using PBMCs. The receptors stem from a human donor in good health (CMV status not recorded). Some clones in this sample may be carry-over from other donors' samples. CDR3s include the opening cysteine and the closing phenylalanine or tryptophan. The D gene is left open where the match is weak. Clone size, where shown, is once, few, many, or a class for clones that have expanded.

CDR3aa	CDR3nt	j_gene	v_gene	d_gene	abundance
CASSQEMWNRRDGTEAFF	TGTGCCAGCAGCCAAGAGATGTGGAACCGCCGTGACGGCACTGAAGCTTTCTTT	TRBJ1-1	TRBV14	-	many
CAISESFWGAGANVLTF	TGTGCCATCAGTGAGTCGTTTTGGGGGGCTGGGGCCAACGTCCTGACTTTC	TRBJ2-6	TRBV10-3	-	many
CASSLGVQGTGEQYF	TGTGCCAGCAGCTTAGGTGTTCAGGGGACCGGCGAGCAGTACTTC	TRBJ2-7	TRBV11-2	-	many
CASTPQGRECYTF	TGTGCCAGCACCCCCCAGGGCAGGGAGTGCTACACCTTC	TRBJ1-2	TRBV12-3/TRBV12-4	-	many
CASSFGAPEAFF	TGTGCCAGCAGTTTTGGGGCTCCGGAAGCTTTCTTT	TRBJ1-1	TRBV28	-	few
CASSLSVSTDTQYF	TGTGCCAGCAGCTTATCCGTCAGCACAGATACGCAGTATTTT	TRBJ2-3	TRBV7-9	-	few
CSAGGQGGDYGYTF	TGCAGTGCTGGCGGACAGGGTGGGGACTATGGCTACACCTTC	TRBJ1-2	TRBV20-1	TRBD1	many
CASDREPGRTEAFF	TGTGCCAGCGACCGGGAGCCGGGGAGGACTGAAGCTTTCTTT	TRBJ1-1	TRBV13	-	-
CASSLTGGYGYTF	TGTGCCAGCAGCCTGACAGGCGGCTATGGCTACACCTTC	TRBJ1-2	TRBV28	-	few
CSARDGGGVTYEQYF	TGCAGTGCTAGAGATGGGGGCGGGGTGACCTACGAGCAGTACTTC	TRBJ2-7	TRBV20-1	-	many
CASRSGTGGEQYF	TGTGCCAGCAGGTCTGGGACTGGTGGCGAGCAGTACTTC	TRBJ2-7	TRBV7-2	-	many
CASSLSKGTNTGELFF	TGTGCCAGCAGTTTAAGTAAGGGAACGAACACCGGGGAGCTGTTTTTT	TRBJ2-2	TRBV28	-	many
CASSPLGPNSPLHF	TGTGCCAGCAGTCCCCTAGGGCCAAATTCACCCCTCCACTTT	TRBJ1-6	TRBV28	-	many
CASSPGTEGAGELFF	TGTGCCAGCAGCCCCGGGACAGAAGGGGCCGGGGAGCTGTTTTTT	TRBJ2-2	TRBV7-9	TRBD1	-
CASTPWGSEAFF	TGTGCCAGCACTCCCTGGGGGTCTGAAGCTTTCTTT	TRBJ1-1	TRBV28	-	many
CASSQEITNSPLHF	TGTGCCAGCAGCCAAGAGATAACGAATTCACCCCTCCACTTT	TRBJ1-6	TRBV4-2	-	many
CSADAGTENTEAFF	TGCAGTGCTGACGCCGGGACGGAAAACACTGAAGCTTTCTTT	TRBJ1-1	TRBV20-1	-	-
CASSSRTSYNSPLHF	TGTGCCAGCAGCTCTCGGACAAGTTATAATTCACCCCTCCACTTT	TRBJ1-6	TRBV14	-	many
CAIHGQANTGELFF	TGTGCCATCCACGGACAGGCGAACACCGGGGAGCTGTTTTTT	TRBJ2-2	TRBV6-2/TRBV6-3	TRBD1	many
CASSQDVGGRPNEQFF	TGTGCCAGCAGCCAAGATGTGGGGGGGAGGCCGAATGAGCAGTTCTTC	TRBJ2-1	TRBV14	TRBD2	-
CASSGGLFEQYF	TGCGCCAGCAGCGGGGGACTCTTCGAGCAGTACTTC	TRBJ2-7	TRBV5-1	-	-
CASSAGPSGANVLTF	TGTGCCAGCAGTGCAGGGCCCTCTGGGGCCAACGTCCTGACTTTC	TRBJ2-6	TRBV28	-	many
CSVEWGRGGEQYF	TGCAGCGTTGAGTGGGGCCGCGGCGGCGAGCAGTACTTC	TRBJ2-7	TRBV29-1	-	-
CASSQARGNEQFF	TGTGCCAGCAGCCAGGCCCGGGGCAATGAGCAGTTCTTC	TRBJ2-1	TRBV14	-	-
CSARARRGKEAVTNTGELFF	TGCAGTGCTAGAGCCCGCCGCGGCAAGGAAGCGGTAACGAACACCGGGGAGCTGTTTTTT	TRBJ2-2	TRBV20-1	-	-
CASSLALDSSGNTIYF	TGTGCCAGCAGCTTAGCCCTAGACAGCTCTGGAAACACCATATATTTT	TRBJ1-3	TRBV7-4	-	few
CSARDLSGRAYDEQFF	TGCAGTGCTAGAGACCTCAGCGGGAGGGCCTATGATGAGCAGTTCTTC	TRBJ2-1	TRBV20-1	TRBD2	few
CASSSPPRSYEQYF	TGTGCCAGCAGCTCCCCACCGCGCTCCTACGAGCAGTACTTC	TRBJ2-7	TRBV7-9	-	many
CASRWVSLAVSVAAEAFF	TGTGCCAGCAGGTGGGTGAGTTTGGCCGTTTCGGTAGCCGCTGAAGCTTTCTTT	TRBJ1-1	TRBV6-5	-	once
CASSSQPRTDLKNIQYF	TGTGCCAGCAGCTCCCAACCTAGGACAGACCTTAAAAACATTCAGTACTTC	TRBJ2-4	TRBV5-5	-	-
CASSGRTLRHTEAFF	TGTGCCAGTAGTGGCCGGACGCTGCGTCACACTGAAGCTTTCTTT	TRBJ1-1	TRBV19	-	few
CAISADRGDGTEAFF	TGTGCCATCAGTGCTGACAGGGGGGATGGCACTGAAGCTTTCTTT	TRBJ1-1	TRBV10-3	TRBD1	many
CATSDSRGQRGYTF	TGTGCCACCAGTGATTCACGGGGACAACGAGGCTACACCTTC	TRBJ1-2	TRBV24-1	-	few
CASSLIGGNEQYF	TGTGCCAGCAGCTTAATAGGGGGCAACGAGCAGTACTTC	TRBJ2-7	TRBV7-2	TRBD1	many
CATSGDINTEAFF	TGTGCCACCTCTGGGGATATAAACACTGAAGCTTTCTTT	TRBJ1-1	TRBV2	-	-
CSARGQGLNEQFF	TGCAGTGCTAGAGGACAAGGATTGAATGAGCAGTTCTTC	TRBJ2-1	TRBV20-1	-	-
CASSLEGRATQYF	TGTGCCAGCAGCTTAGAGGGTAGGGCGACCCAGTACTTC	TRBJ2-5	TRBV7-6	-	few
CASSRYVGQSNYGYTF	TGTGCCAGCAGTCGCTATGTGGGCCAGAGTAACTATGGCTACACCTTC	TRBJ1-2	TRBV28	-	many
CASSLERLAVDTQYF	TGTGCCAGCAGCTTAGAACGGCTAGCAGTAGATACGCAGTATTTT	TRBJ2-3	TRBV7-8	-	many
CASTVGQSGYIQYF	TGCGCCAGCACCGTGGGACAGAGTGGATACATTCAGTACTTC	TRBJ2-4	TRBV10-2	TRBD1	-
CASSLWASGTYNEQFF	TGTGCCAGCAGCCTCTGGGCTAGCGGGACCTACAATGAGCAGTTCTTC	TRBJ2-1	TRBV7-2	TRBD2	-
CASSANLQGSYTF	TGCGCCAGCAGTGCGAACCTACAGGGATCATACACCTTC	TRBJ1-2	TRBV10-1	-	few
CASSLPQRASAGADTQYF	TGTGCCAGCAGTTTACCCCAACGTGCCAGCGCAGGGGCAGATACGCAGTATTTT	TRBJ2-3	TRBV28	-	many
CASRKGLARTDTQYF	TGTGCCAGCAGAAAAGGGCTCGCGCGAACAGATACGCAGTATTTT	TRBJ2-3	TRBV7-3	-	many
CASSTGGGTSYNEQFF	TGTGCCAGCAGTACCGGGGGGGGGACCAGCTACAATGAGCAGTTCTTC	TRBJ2-1	TRBV28	TRBD2	few
CASSLVSRALNEQFF	TGTGCCAGCAGCTTAGTATCTAGAGCCTTGAATGAGCAGTTCTTC	TRBJ2-1	TRBV7-8	-	many
CASSPYNTGELFF	TGCGCCAGCAGCCCATATAACACCGGGGAGCTGTTTTTT	TRBJ2-2	TRBV5-1	-	-
CASSLLLAGSSYEQYF	TGTGCCAGCAGTTTACTGCTAGCGGGGAGCTCCTACGAGCAGTACTTC	TRBJ2-7	TRBV28	TRBD2	many
CASSQVAGTLSSYNEQFF	TGTGCCAGCAGCCAAGTTGCGGGCACCTTGAGCTCCTACAATGAGCAGTTCTTC	TRBJ2-1	TRBV3-1	-	few
CATQQGASGELFF	TGTGCCACTCAACAGGGGGCTTCCGGGGAGCTGTTTTTT	TRBJ2-2	TRBV28	TRBD1	few